This TCR beta chain was recorded in a study of blood T cell repertoires in COVID-19. As processed by the authors: By means of reference gene primer amplification, nucleated cell counts were estimated. The assay was immunoSEQ multiplex PCR, and TCRdb's table has in-frame clones only and misses some. That table is the source of V, J and clone size, and D and trimming were worked out from the DNA. Of some 74,000 clones listed, about 91% are singletons. Trimming took 3 bases from V and 4 from J; bases not matched to a gene: 6. Germline CDR1 and CDR2: DFQATT and SNEGSKA (reference sequence). This CDR3 comprises 15 residues.

What was sequenced was peripheral blood. This chain links TRBV20-1 with TRBJ2-3; 11 nucleotides align to TRBD2. This clonotype originated in a woman of 80 years or more with acute or convalescent COVID-19. This chain's CDR3 is CSASRSGGAPDTQYF. As DNA, the CDR3 is TGCAGTGCTAGTCGTAGCGGGGGGGCCCCAGATACGCAGTATTTT.